This T cell receptor beta chain is from a study of PD-1 blockade in classical Hodgkin lymphoma. Study-level background: Nivolumab dosed at 3 mg/kg went to patients intravenously every 2 weeks.

Clones were sequenced by immunoSEQ multiplex PCR, and TCRdb holds only the in-frame ones, with some missing. The sample holds 60,000 to 75,000 clones, 90% seen once. Each patient experienced a relapse that followed autologous stem cell transplantation, and brentuximab vedotin exposure varied. V lost 4 bases to trimming and J lost 8 bases; unmatched junction nucleotides: 25. The CDR3 has 19 residues. Germline V CDR1 and CDR2: LNHDA, SQIVND (reference sequence). The chain recombines TRBV19 with TRBJ2-5; 7 nucleotides match TRBD2. The sequence was collected from a human donor with classical Hodgkin lymphoma. This sample comprised peripheral blood mononuclear cells (PBMCs), obtained at baseline. The CDR3 loop is CASSTLPSGQRGPGITQYF. The DNA for the CDR3 is TGTGCCAGTAGTACTCTCCCGTCGGGCCAGCGGGGACCGGGCATAACCCAGTACTTC.